These T cell receptor beta chains were read from a single sample in a study of cytomegalovirus exposure and HLA in healthy donors. Some clones are missing from TCRdb's copy, which holds only in-frame ones; the method was immunoSEQ multiplex PCR. The sample consists of about 150,000 clones, 65% to 80% of them appearing once. Sequences were obtained from PBMCs. These receptors were collected from a woman aged 40 to 50 in good health and CMV-seronegative. CDR3s include the opening cysteine and the closing phenylalanine or tryptophan. The D gene is left open where the match is weak. Expanded clones get a size class; other rows say once, few or many, or leave the size out.

D: TRBD2; size: once; V: TRBV28; J: TRBJ2-1; DNA: TGTGCCAGCAGTTTCAGACGGGAGGGCATGGATGAGCAGTTCTTC; CDR3: CASSFRREGMDEQFF
D: TRBD2; size: -; V: TRBV6-5; J: TRBJ2-1; DNA: TGTGCCAGCAGTTACCCGGGACTAGCGAGATATGAGCAGTTCTTC; CDR3: CASSYPGLARYEQFF
D: -; size: once; V: TRBV28; J: TRBJ1-4; DNA: TGTGCCAGCGGGGACATCCAGGAAAAACTGTTTTTT; CDR3: CASGDIQEKLFF
D: -; size: -; V: TRBV5-6; J: TRBJ2-7; DNA: TGTGCCAGCACCAGGGGAGGGCACTACGAGCAGTACTTC; CDR3: CASTRGGHYEQYF
D: TRBD1; size: -; V: TRBV6-5; J: TRBJ2-7; DNA: TGTGCCAGCACTCCACCTGCAGGGGGCTCCTACGAGCAGTACTTC; CDR3: CASTPPAGGSYEQYF
D: TRBD2; size: -; V: TRBV6-5; J: TRBJ2-7; DNA: TGTGCCAGCAGTTACTCGACGAGCGGGAGCTCCTACGAGCAGTACTTC; CDR3: CASSYSTSGSSYEQYF
D: TRBD2; size: -; V: TRBV6-5; J: TRBJ2-2; DNA: TGTGCCAGCAGTCCAGCGGGGGGGTTTTCCGGGGAGCTGTTTTTT; CDR3: CASSPAGGFSGELFF
D: -; size: -; V: TRBV2; J: TRBJ1-1; DNA: TGTGCCAGTAAGGAGACGGGCGGGACGAAAGCTTTCTTT; CDR3: CASKETGGTKAFF
D: -; size: -; V: TRBV13; J: TRBJ2-3; DNA: TGTGCCAGCAGCTTAAGTCCACAGCCCACAGATACGCAGTATTTT; CDR3: CASSLSPQPTDTQYF
D: -; size: -; V: TRBV11-2; J: TRBJ2-2; DNA: TGTGCCAGCAGCTTAGGCGCGGGCGGGGAGCTGTTTTTT; CDR3: CASSLGAGGELFF
D: -; size: -; V: TRBV5-6; J: TRBJ1-2; DNA: TGTGCCAGCAGCCAGCAGGGGTGGTATGGCTACACCTTC; CDR3: CASSQQGWYGYTF
D: -; size: -; V: TRBV7-9; J: TRBJ2-6; DNA: TGTGCCAGCAGCTTAGGCCACCCTGGGCCTGGGGCCAACGTCCTGACTTTC; CDR3: CASSLGHPGPGANVLTF
D: -; size: -; V: TRBV6-5; J: TRBJ1-2; DNA: TGTGCCAGCAGCCCGGGGGAGATCTATGGCTACACCTTC; CDR3: CASSPGEIYGYTF
D: TRBD1; size: few; V: TRBV5-1; J: TRBJ1-1; DNA: TGCGCCAGCAGGGTTACCGGGACAGGGAACACTGAAGCTTTCTTT; CDR3: CASRVTGTGNTEAFF
D: TRBD1; size: -; V: TRBV9; J: TRBJ2-3; DNA: TGTGCCAGCAGCGGCAGGGGGCCAGCAGATACGCAGTATTTT; CDR3: CASSGRGPADTQYF
D: -; size: -; V: TRBV7-9; J: TRBJ2-2; DNA: TGTGCCAGCAGCTCAATGAACACCGGGGAGCTGTTTTTT; CDR3: CASSSMNTGELFF
D: -; size: -; V: TRBV5-4; J: TRBJ1-2; DNA: TGTGCCAGCAGCGCGTCCTATGGCTACACCTTC; CDR3: CASSASYGYTF
D: -; size: once; V: TRBV19; J: TRBJ2-1; DNA: TGTGCCAGTAGCGGTGAAAATGAGCAGTTCTTC; CDR3: CASSGENEQFF
D: TRBD2; size: few; V: TRBV29-1; J: TRBJ2-3; DNA: TGCAGCTCATTGTCCGCGGGAGGAGATACGCAGTATTTT; CDR3: CSSLSAGGDTQYF
D: -; size: -; V: TRBV6-6; J: TRBJ2-3; DNA: TGTGCCAGCAGTCCTCCGGGTGGGGGGGCCCCAGGTACGCAGTATTTT; CDR3: CASSPPGGGAPGTQYF
D: -; size: -; V: TRBV30; J: TRBJ2-7; DNA: TGTGCCTGGAGAAGACTTCAGGGATCTTTGGCCTACGAGCAGTACTTC; CDR3: CAWRRLQGSLAYEQYF
D: TRBD1; size: -; V: TRBV28; J: TRBJ1-1; DNA: TGTGCCAGCATAACAGGGGGTACTATGAACACTGAAGCTTTCTTT; CDR3: CASITGGTMNTEAFF
D: TRBD1; size: few; V: TRBV6-5; J: TRBJ1-1; DNA: TGTGCCAGCAGGGAAATAGAGACAGGGACTGAAGCTTTCTTT; CDR3: CASREIETGTEAFF
D: -; size: -; V: TRBV19; J: TRBJ1-1; DNA: TGTGCCAGTAGTATTGAGGGATTAATGAACACTGAAGCTTTCTTT; CDR3: CASSIEGLMNTEAFF
D: -; size: -; V: TRBV19; J: TRBJ1-5; DNA: TGTGCCAGTAGTAAAGAATCAGTGGGCGAGCCCCAGCATTTT; CDR3: CASSKESVGEPQHF
D: -; size: -; V: TRBV13; J: TRBJ2-5; DNA: TGTGCCAGCAGCTTAAGTGGAGGGGAGACCCAGTACTTC; CDR3: CASSLSGGETQYF
D: -; size: -; V: TRBV7-8; J: TRBJ1-5; DNA: TGTGCCAGCAGCTTAACCTCAGGGGCGGGTCAGCCCCAGCATTTT; CDR3: CASSLTSGAGQPQHF
D: -; size: -; V: TRBV7-9; J: TRBJ1-3; DNA: TGTGCCAGCAGCCCCACCGGGGGAAGAAACACCATATATTTT; CDR3: CASSPTGGRNTIYF
D: TRBD1; size: -; V: TRBV6-5; J: TRBJ1-1; DNA: TGTGCCAGCAGGTCACAGGGGGAAACTGAAGCTTTCTTT; CDR3: CASRSQGETEAFF
D: TRBD1; size: once; V: TRBV5-1; J: TRBJ2-1; DNA: TGCGCCAGCAGGATGGACAGGGTTGATATTGACAATGAGCAGTTCTTC; CDR3: CASRMDRVDIDNEQFF
D: TRBD1; size: few; V: TRBV4-1; J: TRBJ1-3; DNA: TGCGCCAGCAGCCAAGATATAAGTCGGCGACAGGGGGCTGGAAACACCATATATTTT; CDR3: CASSQDISRRQGAGNTIYF
D: -; size: -; V: TRBV6-5; J: TRBJ1-6; DNA: TGTGCCAGCGGGGAGGGGGATTCACCCCTCCACTTT; CDR3: CASGEGDSPLHF
D: -; size: -; V: TRBV4-2; J: TRBJ1-1; DNA: TGTGCCAGCAGCCAAGTTGGATTGCAGGGTAGGGCCATGAACACTGAAGCTTTCTTT; CDR3: CASSQVGLQGRAMNTEAFF
D: -; size: -; V: TRBV30; J: TRBJ2-7; DNA: TGTGCCTGGGCGTCCTCCTACGAGCAGTACTTC; CDR3: CAWASSYEQYF
D: -; size: few; V: TRBV7-8; J: TRBJ1-2; DNA: TGTGCCAGCAGCTTAGAGACAGTCTATGGCTACACCTTC; CDR3: CASSLETVYGYTF
D: TRBD1; size: -; V: TRBV4-2; J: TRBJ2-2; DNA: TGTGCCAGCAGCCAAGGGATGACAGGGTTCACCGGGGAGCTGTTTTTT; CDR3: CASSQGMTGFTGELFF
D: -; size: -; V: TRBV29-1; J: TRBJ1-2; DNA: TGCAGCGTTGAAGATCTCCTTAACTATGGCTACACCTTC; CDR3: CSVEDLLNYGYTF
D: -; size: few; V: TRBV19; J: TRBJ2-2; DNA: TGTGCCAGTAGTCCTCCGGGTCGTCGATCCGGGGAGCTGTTTTTT; CDR3: CASSPPGRRSGELFF
D: TRBD2; size: -; V: TRBV6-5; J: TRBJ2-1; DNA: TGTGCCAGCAGTCCACCGGGAGCGCGGGAGTCCAAGTTCTTC; CDR3: CASSPPGARESKFF
D: TRBD2; size: -; V: TRBV25-1; J: TRBJ2-1; DNA: TGTGCCAGCTCCCTAGCGGGACCCAATAAGCAGTTCTTC; CDR3: CASSLAGPNKQFF
D: -; size: -; V: TRBV6-5; J: TRBJ1-5; DNA: TGTGCCAGCAGTTACTCGAACAGGGCTAATCAGCCCCAGCATTTT; CDR3: CASSYSNRANQPQHF
D: TRBD2; size: -; V: TRBV2; J: TRBJ2-7; DNA: TGTGCCAGCAGTCCCGGACTAGCGGGAGGTGACGAGCAGTACTTC; CDR3: CASSPGLAGGDEQYF
D: -; size: -; V: TRBV7-9; J: TRBJ2-7; DNA: TGTGCCAGCAGCTTGCTAGGTTACGAGCAGTACTTC; CDR3: CASSLLGYEQYF
D: -; size: once; V: TRBV11-3; J: TRBJ2-3; DNA: TGTGCCAGCAGCTTTAGGCGGGAACCTACCGATACGCAGTATTTT; CDR3: CASSFRREPTDTQYF
D: -; size: few; V: TRBV6-5; J: TRBJ2-7; DNA: TGTGCCAGCACCTCGGGGGTGGGCCTACGATACGAGCAGTACTTC; CDR3: CASTSGVGLRYEQYF
D: -; size: -; V: TRBV11-3; J: TRBJ2-7; DNA: TGTGCCAGCAGCTTAGAGTGGTCGGCCTACGAGCAGTACTTC; CDR3: CASSLEWSAYEQYF
D: -; size: few; V: TRBV11-2; J: TRBJ1-1; DNA: TGTGCCAGCAGCTTCTCCTGGGGGGGAGGGATGAACACTGAAGCTTTCTTT; CDR3: CASSFSWGGGMNTEAFF
D: -; size: -; V: TRBV7-9; J: TRBJ2-2; DNA: TGTGCCAGCAGCTTTCCGGGTCCTTCGAACACCGGGGAGCTGTTTTTT; CDR3: CASSFPGPSNTGELFF
D: -; size: -; V: TRBV10-2; J: TRBJ2-7; DNA: TGCGCCAGCACCGTGGAGGGAAGGACCACCTACGAGCAGTACTTC; CDR3: CASTVEGRTTYEQYF
D: -; size: -; V: TRBV7-9; J: TRBJ1-3; DNA: TGTGCCAGCAGCTTGAAGCGGGACTCTGGAAACACCATATATTTT; CDR3: CASSLKRDSGNTIYF
D: TRBD2; size: -; V: TRBV2; J: TRBJ2-2; DNA: TGTGCCAGCAGATACTTAGGACTAGGCGGGGAGCTGTTTTTT; CDR3: CASRYLGLGGELFF
D: TRBD2; size: -; V: TRBV2; J: TRBJ2-5; DNA: TGTGCCAGCAGTCCCGCGGGGGGGCTAGGAGAGACCCAGTACTTC; CDR3: CASSPAGGLGETQYF
D: TRBD1; size: -; V: TRBV6-5; J: TRBJ1-2; DNA: TGTGCCACCACCTCAGGGGGCGGGAACTATGGCTACACCTTC; CDR3: CATTSGGGNYGYTF
D: -; size: -; V: TRBV29-1; J: TRBJ2-3; DNA: TGCAGCGGGGCTAGCCCAGATACGCAGTATTTT; CDR3: CSGASPDTQYF